These 27 T cell receptor beta chains share one sample of origin, sequenced in a study of blood T cell repertoires in COVID-19. TCRdb keeps only in-frame clones here, not all; method: immunoSEQ multiplex PCR. The sample records fewer than 350,000 clones, around four fifths being singletons. Sequencing input: peripheral blood. These receptors were taken from a woman in her fifties or sixties with active or convalescent COVID-19.

CDR3 nucleotides: TGTGCCAGCAGTTTCCCGACAAACACAGATACGCAGTATTTT. The encoded protein is CASSFPTNTDTQYF. V usage is TRBV28 and J usage is TRBJ2-3; D remains unclear. The CDR3 loop spans 14 amino acids. Trimming removed 3 bases at V and 2 bases at J, with 9 bases between. The germline V gene encodes CDR1 MDHEN and CDR2 SYDVKM.

The CDR3 is CASRARTSGSPGELFF. DNA of the CDR3: TGTGCCAGCAGGGCCAGGACTAGCGGGAGCCCCGGGGAGCTGTTTTTT. The V call is TRBV2, the J call TRBJ2-2, with 13 bases that match TRBD2. V lost 6 bases to trimming and J lost 6 bases; unmatched junction nucleotides: 7. CDR1 and CDR2 (germline): SNHLY, FYNNEI. The CDR3 is made up of 16 amino acids.

This chain joins TRBV7-3 and TRBJ2-2; TRBD2 matches 13 bases. CDR3 length: 15 amino acids. Germline lookup yields CDR1 SGHTA and CDR2 FQGTGA. V lost 5 bases and J lost 5; bases outside the gene matches: 2. CDR3 in DNA: TGTGCCAGCAGCCGGACTAGCGGGAGAACCGGGGAGCTGTTTTTT. It encodes CASSRTSGRTGELFF.

This chain connects TRBV11-2 to TRBJ1-2; TRBD1 agrees at 10 bases. The length of the CDR3 is 16 residues. V lost 5 bases to trimming and J lost 4 bases; unmatched junction nucleotides: 10. Germline lookup yields CDR1 SGHAT and CDR2 FQNNGV. The chain's CDR3 is CASSRVRDRGSYGYTF. The CDR3 coding sequence is TGTGCCAGCAGCCGAGTACGGGACAGGGGCAGCTATGGCTACACCTTC.

This chain links TRBV7-2 with TRBJ1-2, with TRBD1 as a possible D gene (6 bases). The length of the CDR3 is 14 residues. Per germline, CDR1 SGHTA and CDR2 FQGNSA. The germline V and J ends were trimmed by 5 bases and 4 bases, with 14 bases remaining between them. CDR3 residues: CASSRSLDSYGYTF. As DNA, the CDR3 is TGTGCCAGCAGCCGCTCCTTGGACAGCTATGGCTACACCTTC.

The rearrangement uses TRBV6-1 and TRBJ1-5, with D tentatively TRBD1 (6 bases). This CDR3 has 16 residues. The germline gives CDR1 MNHNS, CDR2 SASEGT. The ends were cut back, 2 bases at V and 3 bases at J, with 14 bases in the middle. The CDR3 sequence: CASSETHRANNQPQHF. CDR3 DNA: TGTGCCAGCAGTGAAACGCACAGGGCAAACAATCAGCCCCAGCATTTT.

The chain employs TRBV11-2 and TRBJ1-1; TRBD1 is a possible D gene (5 bases). Between the trimmed V and J ends, which lost 2 bases and 6 bases, there was a span of 10 bases. CDR1 is SGHAT, CDR2 FQNNGV, per germline. The CDR3 covers 13 residues. The CDR3 region is CASSLPGWAEAFF. The DNA of the CDR3 is TGTGCCAGCAGCTTACCAGGGTGGGCTGAAGCTTTCTTT.

The rearrangement uses TRBV11-3 and TRBJ2-1, with TRBD1 matching 9 bases. The CDR3 contains 13 residues. V gave up 4 bases and J gave up 7 bases; unmatched junction bases: 2. Germline CDR1 and CDR2: SGHNT and YENEEA. The CDR3 DNA is TGTGCCAGCAGCTCCGGGACAGGGAATGAGCAGTTCTTC. Translation gives CASSSGTGNEQFF.

The chain couples TRBV6-1 to TRBJ1-5; D unclear. Trimming cost V 3 bases and J 8 bases, with 11 bases left between them. This CDR3 is built from 13 residues. Germline-derived CDR1 and CDR2 are MNHNS and SASEGT. The DNA of the CDR3 is TGTGCCAGCAGTGACCAAACTAGGGAGCCCCAGCATTTT. It translates to CASSDQTREPQHF.

V is TRBV5-1 and J is TRBJ1-1, with D perhaps TRBD1 (5 bases). The V gene lost 4 bases and the J gene lost 7 bases, with 8 bases spanning the gap. The CDR3 length is 11 residues. Per germline, CDR1 SGHRS and CDR2 YFSETQ. The chain's CDR3 is CASSQDSEAFF. The CDR3, as DNA: TGCGCCAGCAGCCAAGACAGTGAAGCTTTCTTT.

The rearrangement uses TRBV2 and TRBJ2-1, with D possibly matching TRBD2 (5 bases). The germline gives CDR1 SNHLY, CDR2 FYNNEI. V lost 9 bases and J lost 4, with 7 bases in between. This CDR3 region has 11 residues. CDR3 residues: CASTSYNEQFF. CDR3 sequence (DNA): TGTGCCAGTACTAGTTACAATGAGCAGTTCTTC. Using reference TRBV2 and TRBJ2-1 for the parts outside the CDR3, the full variable domain is EPEVTQTPSHQVTQMGQEVILRCVPISNHLYFYWYRQILGQKVEFLVSFYNNEISEKSEIFDDQFSVERPDGSNFTLKIRSTKLEDSAMYFCASTSYNEQFFGPGTRLTVL.

The chain has TRBV5-1 and TRBJ2-7, with 13 positions matching TRBD2. The CDR3 loop spans 15 amino acids. V gave up 5 bases and J gave up 0 bases; unmatched junction bases: 2. Looked up from germline, CDR1 is SGHRS and CDR2 is YFSETQ. CDR3 in DNA: TGCGCCAGCAGTAGGACTAGCGGGAGCTCCTACGAGCAGTACTTC. Translated: CASSRTSGSSYEQYF.

The rearrangement joins TRBV7-8 to TRBJ1-2; 7 bases agree with TRBD1. Germline V gene data show CDR1 as SGHVS and CDR2 as FQNEAQ. The CDR3 sequence is 15 residues long. V trimming: 8 bases; J trimming: 3 bases; junction bases outside the gene matches: 12. CDR3 nucleotides: TGTGCCAGCGGAGAGGGGGCTGGGTTTGACTATGGCTACACCTTC. It codes for CASGEGAGFDYGYTF.

The gene calls are TRBV7-3 and TRBJ2-1; D gene uncertain. V shed 5 bases and J shed 1 base, with 9 bases lying between them. The CDR3 loop spans 14 amino acids. Looked up from germline, CDR1 is SGHTA and CDR2 is FQGTGA. The CDR3 DNA is TGTGCCAGCAGCCCCTACGGGTCCTACAATGAGCAGTTCTTC. Translation: CASSPYGSYNEQFF.

The chain joins TRBV11-2 to TRBJ1-5, with D unclear. V lost 1 base, J lost 5 bases, and 12 bases lay in between. Per the germline V gene, CDR1 is SGHAT and CDR2 is FQNNGV. The CDR3 sequence is 15 residues long. The DNA for the CDR3 is TGTGCCAGCAGCTTAGGGACTGGCCTGGATCAGCCCCAGCATTTT. Its protein product is CASSLGTGLDQPQHF.

The chain couples TRBV2 to TRBJ2-5; TRBD2 aligns across 10 bases. This CDR3 has 16 amino acids. Trimming took 1 base from V and 6 from J; bases not matched to a gene: 8. Germline assignment: CDR1 SNHLY and CDR2 FYNNEI. As DNA, the CDR3 is TGTGCCAGCAGTGAAGTGGAAGCGGGAGGGCGAAAGACCCAGTACTTC. Protein product: CASSEVEAGGRKTQYF. Full variable domain (rest looked up from reference TRBV2 and TRBJ2-5): EPEVTQTPSHQVTQMGQEVILRCVPISNHLYFYWYRQILGQKVEFLVSFYNNEISEKSEIFDDQFSVERPDGSNFTLKIRSTKLEDSAMYFCASSEVEAGGRKTQYFGPGTRLLVL.

The chain couples TRBV28 to TRBJ1-1, with unresolved D. The CDR3 has 14 residues. V was cut by 5 bases and J by 0 bases, with 10 bases left in between. CDR1 and CDR2 from the germline V gene are MDHEN and SYDVKM. CDR3 amino acids: CASSLGQMNTEAFF. CDR3 DNA sequence: TGTGCCAGCAGTCTGGGCCAGATGAACACTGAAGCTTTCTTT.

V usage is TRBV7-3 and J usage is TRBJ2-3; D is unclear. The V and J ends lost 5 bases and 2 bases respectively, with 11 bases between them. The CDR3 sequence is 14 residues long. Germline V gene data show CDR1 as SGHTA and CDR2 as FQGTGA. The CDR3 reads CASSPNGFTDTQYF. CDR3 DNA: TGTGCCAGCAGCCCAAATGGCTTCACAGATACGCAGTATTTT.

The V gene is TRBV7-9, the J gene TRBJ2-3; TRBD2 is a possible D gene (6 bases). Trimming shortened V by 2 bases and J by 2 bases, and 8 bases separated the two germline ends. The CDR3 is 14 residues long. Germline CDR1 SEHNR, CDR2 FQNEAQ (reference sequence). CDR3 bases: TGTGCCAGCAGCTTACTGCGGGACACAGATACGCAGTATTTT. Translated, it gives CASSLLRDTDTQYF.

This chain connects TRBV15 to TRBJ2-2; TRBD2 is a possible D gene (5 bases). From germline, CDR1 is LNHNV and CDR2 YYDKDF (reference sequence). V lost 0 bases, J lost 3 bases, and 8 bases lay in between. The CDR3 has 15 residues. CDR3 coding DNA: TGTGCCACCAGCAGAGATCAGAGGGACACCGGGGAGCTGTTTTTT. Residues: CATSRDQRDTGELFF.

This clone was detected only a few times. Other DNA sequences in the sample encode the same CDR3. V and J are TRBV7-9 and TRBJ2-1, with a tentative D call TRBD2 (5 bases). With 0 bases removed from V and 0 bases from J, the gap between germline ends came to 6 bases. This CDR3 has 15 amino acids. Germline loops: CDR1 SEHNR, CDR2 FQNEAQ (reference sequence). The DNA for the CDR3 is TGTGCCAGCAGCTTAGCGGGGAGCTCCTACAATGAGCAGTTCTTC. Translating it yields CASSLAGSSYNEQFF.

CDR3 sequence reads: CATYEQGGYGYTF. CDR3 coding DNA: TGTGCCACTTACGAGCAGGGGGGATATGGCTACACCTTC. This rearrangement joins TRBV28 to TRBJ1-2; 7 bases fit TRBD1. J was trimmed by 5 bases and V by 10 bases; bases with no gene match: 10. Germline V gene data show CDR1 as MDHEN and CDR2 as SYDVKM. The CDR3 extends over 13 amino acids.

The chain couples TRBV29-1 to TRBJ1-3; the D is unclear. V was pared by 7 bases and J by 4 bases, with 8 bases between. The CDR3 extends over 11 amino acids. Germline CDR1 and CDR2: SQVTM and ANQGSEA. DNA of the CDR3: TGCAGCGGAGGAGACGGAAACACCATATATTTT. Translation: CSGGDGNTIYF.

The chain has TRBV25-1 and TRBJ2-1, with D perhaps TRBD2 (6 bases). Germline CDR1 and CDR2: MGHDK and SYGVNS. The CDR3 runs to 16 residues. V lost 3 bases, J lost 1 base, and 13 bases lay in between. CDR3 region: CASSDVAAVSYNEQFF. In nucleotides, the CDR3 is TGTGCCAGCAGTGACGTAGCGGCCGTATCCTACAATGAGCAGTTCTTC.

The chain links TRBV5-5 to TRBJ2-6; TRBD1 matches at 11 bases. The CDR3 is 18 amino acids. Germline loops: CDR1 SGHKS, CDR2 YYEKEE (reference sequence). After removal of 4 bases from V and 1 base from J, the junction contained 7 bases not matched to a gene. For the CDR3, the DNA is TGTGCCAGCAGCCAAGGACAGGGGGCTATGTCTGGGGCCAACGTCCTGACTTTC. It codes for CASSQGQGAMSGANVLTF.

This chain joins TRBV11-2 and TRBJ1-6; D possibly corresponds to TRBD1 (5 bases). This CDR3 contains 16 residues. Germline V gives CDR1 SGHAT, CDR2 FQNNGV. V shed 5 bases and J shed 0 bases, with 11 bases lying between them. CDR3 in DNA: TGTGCCAGCAGCCGGGGGGTCAGCTCCTATAATTCACCCCTCCACTTT. Protein: CASSRGVSSYNSPLHF.

The rearrangement uses TRBV5-1 and TRBJ2-1, with 7 bases fitting TRBD2. The CDR3 length is 15 residues. With 6 bases clipped from V and 4 bases from J, the junction kept 10 bases outside the gene matches. The germline V gene encodes CDR1 SGHRS and CDR2 YFSETQ. CDR3 bases: TGCGCCAGCACCGCCCATTTCGGGGGGTACAATGAGCAGTTCTTC. Amino acids: CASTAHFGGYNEQFF.